The T cell receptor beta chain described here comes from a study of T cell responses to AZD1222 COVID-19 vaccine. Study background: The study pooled second doses at about 4 or about 12 weeks.

Study-wide results and limits: In a largely white British group with more females than males, clonal diversity was possibly underestimated. AZD1222 recipients seropositive at baseline numbered only six or seven.

Concerning this clone: Its antigen is as yet unknown.

Assay used: immunoSEQ multiplex PCR; TCRdb lists only in-frame clones, some missing. The sample records roughly 120,000 clones, approximately 84% being singletons. This CDR3 region has 14 residues. CDR1 and CDR2 (germline): SGHTS, YDEGEE. The germline V and J ends were trimmed by 3 bases and 7 bases, with 14 bases remaining between them. The TCR sequence derives from an adult in good health. This chain links TRBV5-8 with TRBJ1-5, with D possibly being TRBD1 (6 bases). Sequences were derived from peripheral blood, sampled on day 0 of AZD1222 vaccination. CDR3 sequence (DNA): TGTGCCAGCAGCTCGCGAGGGGGTGGCCAGCCCCAGCATTTT. Its protein is CASSSRGGGQPQHF.